The text below deals with one T cell receptor beta chain. Antigen: not known. Each donor was healthy, and each was a bone marrow donor. Although they were nominally healthy when sampled, donors likely had unrecorded immune exposures. The data stem from a study of cytomegalovirus exposure and HLA in healthy donors. The study ran its PCR with 60 Vbeta and 13 Jbeta primers. The method was immunoSEQ multiplex PCR; TCRdb's version includes in-frame clones alone and lacks a portion of them. The sample has roughly 100,000 clones, 60% to 70% seen once. Germline CDR1 is MNHNS and CDR2 is SASEGT. The J segment lost 4 bases and the V segment lost 1 base, leaving 5 bases of the junction unmatched. The CDR3 is 15 amino acids. Whole-study results and caveats: For most TCR sequences rarity was the rule, although some public TCRs occurred in many donors. Beyond CMV serostatus, there was no information to go on about immune exposure.

Sequenced material: PBMCs. This sequence joins TRBV6-1 and TRBJ1-2; 8 nucleotides match TRBD1. This receptor was taken from a man aged 25-45 years in good health and CMV-seropositive. The CDR3 is CASSEGEDRAYGYTF. CDR3 nucleotides: TGTGCCAGCAGTGAAGGCGAGGACAGGGCCTATGGCTACACCTTC.